The 7 T cell receptor beta chains below all came from one sample that was sequenced in a study of technical replicates of blood from four donors. The table came from immunoSEQ multiplex PCR; TCRdb's copy has only in-frame clones and leaves some out. The top ten hold roughly 0.16% of the sample, which has 65,000 to 95,000 clones, 98% seen once. Input material: T cells isolated from PBMCs. These receptors all stem from a human donor in good health.

This chain joins TRBV9 and TRBJ1-2; D is undetermined. V lost 0 bases, J lost 4 bases, and 10 bases lay in between. The CDR3 contains 14 residues. Germline lookup yields CDR1 SGDLS and CDR2 YYNGEE. This CDR3 reads CASSVDPDTYGYTF. CDR3 nucleotide sequence: TGTGCCAGCAGCGTAGATCCAGACACCTATGGCTACACCTTC. Full variable domain (missing parts from reference TRBV9 and TRBJ1-2): DSGVTQTPKHLITATGQRVTLRCSPRSGDLSVYWYQQSLDQGLQFLIQYYNGEERAKGNILERFSAQQFPDLHSELNLSSLELGDSALYFCASSVDPDTYGYTFGSGTRLTVV.

The rearrangement joins TRBV18 to TRBJ1-5; maybe TRBD1 (6 bases). The V end was cut by 0 bases, the J end by 3 bases, with 15 bases between. The CDR3 runs 17 residues. Germline CDR1 and CDR2: KGHSH and LQKENI. The DNA of the CDR3 is TGTGCCAGCTCACCACCGAATAGGGGGTCGGTCAATCAGCCCCAGCATTTT. It specifies CASSPPNRGSVNQPQHF.

The V gene is TRBV5-4, the J gene TRBJ2-7, with 9 positions matching TRBD2. Trimming took 5 bases from V and 0 from J; bases not matched to a gene: 6. CDR1 and CDR2 from the germline V gene are SGHNT and YYREEE (reference sequence). There are 15 residues in the CDR3. CDR3 in amino acids: CASRKEREASYEQYF. For the CDR3, the DNA is TGTGCCAGCAGGAAAGAGCGGGAGGCCTCCTACGAGCAGTACTTC.

V gene TRBV5-1 combines with J gene TRBJ2-7; 9 nucleotides agree with TRBD1. The V gene's germline CDR1 is SGHRS and CDR2 YFSETQ. V lost 4 bases and J lost 0; bases outside the gene matches: 5. This CDR3 region has 15 residues. In nucleotides, the CDR3 is TGCGCCAGCAGCACCGGGACAGGGAACTCCTACGAGCAGTACTTC. It specifies CASSTGTGNSYEQYF.

This chain joins TRBV6-6 and TRBJ1-2; 9 nucleotides match TRBD1. CDR3 size: 16 residues. With V trimmed by 0 bases and J by 7 bases, 9 bases remained unmatched. Germline V CDR1 and CDR2: MNHNY, SVGAGI (reference sequence). CDR3 sequence: CASSYSTPGTGIGYTF. In nucleotides, the CDR3 is TGTGCCAGCAGTTACTCTACCCCCGGGACAGGGATTGGCTACACCTTC.

The rearrangement uses TRBV7-6 and TRBJ1-4; a weak D match, TRBD1 (6 bases). The CDR3 extends over 15 amino acids. Germline loops: CDR1 SGHVS, CDR2 FNYEAQ. The V end was cut by 5 bases, the J end by 6 bases, with 16 bases between. CDR3 in amino acids: CASSPRQAAYEKLFF. In DNA form, the CDR3 reads TGTGCCAGCAGCCCCCGACAGGCTGCCTATGAAAAACTGTTTTTT.

The chain combines TRBV6-1 with TRBJ2-7, with D uncertain. The CDR3 loop spans 13 amino acids. The germline CDR1 and CDR2 sequences are MNHNS and SASEGT. Trimming shortened V by 6 bases and J by 3 bases, and 12 bases separated the two germline ends. The CDR3 protein is CASRALGSYEQYF. The CDR3 DNA reads as TGTGCCAGCAGGGCGCTGGGCAGCTACGAGCAGTACTTC.